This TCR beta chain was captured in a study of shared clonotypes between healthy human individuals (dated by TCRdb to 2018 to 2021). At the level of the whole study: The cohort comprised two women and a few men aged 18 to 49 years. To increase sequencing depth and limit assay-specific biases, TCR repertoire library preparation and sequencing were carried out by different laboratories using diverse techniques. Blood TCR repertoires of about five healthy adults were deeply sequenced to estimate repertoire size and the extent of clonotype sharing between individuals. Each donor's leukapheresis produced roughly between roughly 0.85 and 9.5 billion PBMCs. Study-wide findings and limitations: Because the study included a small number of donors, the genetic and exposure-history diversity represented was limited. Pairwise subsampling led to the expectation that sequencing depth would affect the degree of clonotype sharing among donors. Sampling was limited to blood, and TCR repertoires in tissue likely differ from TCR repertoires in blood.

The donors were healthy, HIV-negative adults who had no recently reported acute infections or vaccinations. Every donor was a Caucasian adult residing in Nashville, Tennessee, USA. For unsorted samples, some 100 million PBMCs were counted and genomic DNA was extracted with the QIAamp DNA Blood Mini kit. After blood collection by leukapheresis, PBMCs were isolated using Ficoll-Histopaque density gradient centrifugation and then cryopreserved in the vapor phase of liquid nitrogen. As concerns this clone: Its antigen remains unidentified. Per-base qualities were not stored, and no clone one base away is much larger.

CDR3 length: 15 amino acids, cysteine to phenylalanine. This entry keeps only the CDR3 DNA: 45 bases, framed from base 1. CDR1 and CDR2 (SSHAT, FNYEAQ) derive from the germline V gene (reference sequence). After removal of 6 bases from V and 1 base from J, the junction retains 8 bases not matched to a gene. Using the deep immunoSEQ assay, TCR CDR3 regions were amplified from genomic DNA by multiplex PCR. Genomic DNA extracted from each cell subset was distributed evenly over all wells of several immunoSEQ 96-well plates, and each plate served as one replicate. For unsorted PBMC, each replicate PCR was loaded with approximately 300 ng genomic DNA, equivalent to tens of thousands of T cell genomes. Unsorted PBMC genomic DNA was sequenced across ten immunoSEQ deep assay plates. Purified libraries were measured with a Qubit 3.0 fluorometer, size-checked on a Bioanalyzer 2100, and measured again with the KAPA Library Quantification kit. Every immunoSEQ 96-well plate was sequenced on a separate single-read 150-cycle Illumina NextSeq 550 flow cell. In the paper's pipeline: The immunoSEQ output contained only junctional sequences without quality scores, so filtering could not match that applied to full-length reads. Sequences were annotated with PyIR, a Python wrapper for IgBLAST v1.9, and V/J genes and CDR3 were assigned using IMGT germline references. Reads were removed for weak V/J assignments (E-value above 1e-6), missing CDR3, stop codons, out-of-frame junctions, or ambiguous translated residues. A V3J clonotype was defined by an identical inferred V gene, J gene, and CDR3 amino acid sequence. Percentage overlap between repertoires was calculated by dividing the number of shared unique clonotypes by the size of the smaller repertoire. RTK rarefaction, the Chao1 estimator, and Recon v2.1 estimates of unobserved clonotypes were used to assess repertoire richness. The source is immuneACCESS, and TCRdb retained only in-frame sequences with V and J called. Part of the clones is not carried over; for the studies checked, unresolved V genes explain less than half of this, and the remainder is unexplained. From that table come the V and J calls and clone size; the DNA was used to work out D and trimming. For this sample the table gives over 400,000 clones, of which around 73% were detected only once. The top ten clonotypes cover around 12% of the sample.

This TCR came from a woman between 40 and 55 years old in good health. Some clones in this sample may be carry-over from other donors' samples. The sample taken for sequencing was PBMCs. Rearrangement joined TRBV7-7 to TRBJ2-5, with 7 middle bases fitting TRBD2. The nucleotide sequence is TGTGCCAGCAGTTCAGGGAGGGGTTCCCAAGAGACCCAGTACTTC. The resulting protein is CASSSGRGSQETQYF.